This T cell receptor (beta chain) was sequenced for a study of T cells after yellow fever vaccination. Points from the study as a whole: Once the booster was given, most primary-vaccination clones reappeared, at just over 95% for CD4 and over 85% for CD8.

This clonotype came up once. Its specificity is unknown. Trimming pared 4 bases from V and 1 base from J, leaving 10 bases between. This CDR3 has 14 residues. Germline V gene sequence: CDR1 SNHLY, CDR2 FYNNEI. By 5'RACE template switching, TCR cDNA was produced, with a universal primer site and UMIs added in the process. TCRdb reanalysed the 5' RACE reads using MiXCR and keeps one entry per CDR3 protein. The table records about 630,000 distinct CDR3 sequences, over 9% of them present only once. This chain joins TRBV2 and TRBJ1-2, with no clear D. The sample was PBMCs, taken on the day of the yellow fever booster vaccination. This TCR came from a man aged 25 to 40 who received the YFV17D yellow fever vaccine. The CDR3 DNA follows: TGTGCCAGCAGTGGGCAGAACCTTAACTATGGCTACACCTTC. This encodes CASSGQNLNYGYTF.